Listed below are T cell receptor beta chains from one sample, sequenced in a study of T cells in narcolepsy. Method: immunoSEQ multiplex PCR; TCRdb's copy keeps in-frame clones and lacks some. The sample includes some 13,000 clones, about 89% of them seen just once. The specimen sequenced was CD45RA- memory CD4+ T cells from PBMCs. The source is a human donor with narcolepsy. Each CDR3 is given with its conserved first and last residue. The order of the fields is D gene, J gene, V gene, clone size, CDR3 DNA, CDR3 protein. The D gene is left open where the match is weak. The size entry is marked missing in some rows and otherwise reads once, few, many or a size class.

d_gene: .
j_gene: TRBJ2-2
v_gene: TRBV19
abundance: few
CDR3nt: TGTGCCAGTAGTATAGTGTCTCTCCCATCGAGGGGGGAGCTGTTTTTT
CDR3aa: CASSIVSLPSRGELFF

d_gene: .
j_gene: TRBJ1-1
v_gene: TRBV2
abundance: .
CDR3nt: TGTGCCAGCAGAGCTGGACATAACACTGAAGCTTTCTTT
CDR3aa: CASRAGHNTEAFF

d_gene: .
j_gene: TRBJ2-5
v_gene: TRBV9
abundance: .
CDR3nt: TGTGCCAGCAGCGCGTCCTCCTCGCCGGGTGCGGAGACCCAGTACTTC
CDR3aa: CASSASSSPGAETQYF

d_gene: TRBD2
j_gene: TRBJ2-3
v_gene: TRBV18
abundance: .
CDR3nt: TGTGCCAGCTCGCCCCAGGCCAGCGGGGGCTCTAGCACAGATACGCAGTATTTT
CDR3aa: CASSPQASGGSSTDTQYF

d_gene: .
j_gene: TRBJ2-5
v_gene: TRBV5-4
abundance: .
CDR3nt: TGTGCCAGCAGCTTTGATCAGTCGAGGCAGGAGACCCAGTACTTC
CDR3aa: CASSFDQSRQETQYF

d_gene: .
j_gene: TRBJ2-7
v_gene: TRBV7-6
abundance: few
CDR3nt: TGTGCCAGCAGCACTAACTCGGTACCGTCCTACGAGCAGTACTTC
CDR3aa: CASSTNSVPSYEQYF

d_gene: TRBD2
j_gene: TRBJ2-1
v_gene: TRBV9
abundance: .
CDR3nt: TGTGCCAGCAGCGCGGAGGGACTAGCGGGATACAATGAGCAGTTCTTC
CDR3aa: CASSAEGLAGYNEQFF

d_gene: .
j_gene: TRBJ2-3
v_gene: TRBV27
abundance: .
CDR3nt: TGTGCCAGCAGTTTTCAGTATAGCACAGATACGCAGTATTTT
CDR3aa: CASSFQYSTDTQYF

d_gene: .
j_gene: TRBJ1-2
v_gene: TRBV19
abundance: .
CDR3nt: TGTGCCAGTACCGATGGGGGGAGTGGCTACACCTTC
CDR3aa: CASTDGGSGYTF

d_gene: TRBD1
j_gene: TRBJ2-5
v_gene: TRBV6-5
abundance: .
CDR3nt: TGTGCCAGCAGTCAGCAAGGGACAGGGGTTGGGACCCAGTACTTC
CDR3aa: CASSQQGTGVGTQYF

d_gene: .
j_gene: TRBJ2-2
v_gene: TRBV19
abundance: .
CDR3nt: TGTGCCAGTAGCCCTGGGACTTTTAACACCGGGGAGCTGTTTTTT
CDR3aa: CASSPGTFNTGELFF

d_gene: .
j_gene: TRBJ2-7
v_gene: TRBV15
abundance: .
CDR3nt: TGTGCCACCAGCTCCCCCAGCGAGATGGGCTCCTACGAGCAGTACTTC
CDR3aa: CATSSPSEMGSYEQYF